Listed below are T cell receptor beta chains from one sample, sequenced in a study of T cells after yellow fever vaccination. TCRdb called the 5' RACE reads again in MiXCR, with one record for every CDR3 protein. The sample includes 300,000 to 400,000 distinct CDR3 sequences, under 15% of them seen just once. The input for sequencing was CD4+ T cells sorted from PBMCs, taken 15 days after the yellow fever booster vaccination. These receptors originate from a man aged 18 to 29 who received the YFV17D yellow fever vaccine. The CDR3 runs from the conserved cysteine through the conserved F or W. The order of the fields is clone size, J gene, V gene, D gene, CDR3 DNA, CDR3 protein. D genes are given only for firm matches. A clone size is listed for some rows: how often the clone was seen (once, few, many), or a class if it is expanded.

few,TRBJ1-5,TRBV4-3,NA,TGCGCCAGCAGCCGCGCCGTACAGGGCAATCAGCCCCAGCATTTT,CASSRAVQGNQPQHF
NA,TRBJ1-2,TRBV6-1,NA,TGTGCCACCGGGGGGGGGTACTATGGCTACACCTTC,CATGGGYYGYTF
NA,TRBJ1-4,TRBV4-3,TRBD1,TGCGCCAGCAGCCGGGACAGTAATGAAAAACTGTTTTTT,CASSRDSNEKLFF
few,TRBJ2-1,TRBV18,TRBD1,TGTGCCAGCTCCCCGGGACAGGGTATAATCAGTGAGCAGTTCTTC,CASSPGQGIISEQFF
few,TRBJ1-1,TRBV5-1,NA,TGCGCCAGCAGCTTGGAGTCGGGGGGCGCTTTCTTT,CASSLESGGAFF
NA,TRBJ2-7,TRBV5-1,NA,TGCGCCAGCAGCGGGGGGCACGAGCAGTACTTC,CASSGGHEQYF
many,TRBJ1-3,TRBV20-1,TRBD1,TGCAGTGCTAGGGAAACAGGGGGCGAAAACACCATATATTTT,CSARETGGENTIYF
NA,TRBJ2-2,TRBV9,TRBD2,TGTGCCAGCAGCTTGGGACTAGCGGATTACACCGGGGAGCTGTTTTTT,CASSLGLADYTGELFF
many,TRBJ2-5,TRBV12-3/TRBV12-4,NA,TGTGCCAGCAGTTTTGCTGATCAAGAGACCCAGTACTTC,CASSFADQETQYF
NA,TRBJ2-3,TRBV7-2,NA,TGTGCCAGCAGCTTAGAGACCGCGGCAGATACGCAGTATTTT,CASSLETAADTQYF
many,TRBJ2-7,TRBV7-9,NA,TGTGCCAGCAGCCGTGGGACTTCCTACGAGCAGTACTTC,CASSRGTSYEQYF
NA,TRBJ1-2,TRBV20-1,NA,TGCAGTGCCCCCAGGGCGTATGGCTACACCTTC,CSAPRAYGYTF
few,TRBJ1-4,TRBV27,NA,TGTGCCAGCAAACGGGGTAATGAAAAACTGTTTTTT,CASKRGNEKLFF
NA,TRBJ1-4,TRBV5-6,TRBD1,TGTGCCAGCAACCTTCAGGGGGCAACTAATGAAAAACTGTTTTTT,CASNLQGATNEKLFF
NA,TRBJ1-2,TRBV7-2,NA,TGTGCCAGCAGCAAAGGGCAGGGAGGCCCTGGGTGGGGCTACACCTTC,CASSKGQGGPGWGYTF
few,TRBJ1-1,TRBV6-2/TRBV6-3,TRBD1,TGTGCCAGCAGTGACTACAGGGGAGGTAACACTGAAGCTTTCTTT,CASSDYRGGNTEAFF
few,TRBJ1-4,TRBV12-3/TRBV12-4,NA,TGTGCCAGCAGCTCTTACAGGGAGGAAAAACTGTTTTTT,CASSSYREEKLFF
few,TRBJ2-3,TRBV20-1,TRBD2,TGCAGTGCTAGAGACCCTAGCGGGGGGGTAGGCGGCACAGATACGCAGTATTTT,CSARDPSGGVGGTDTQYF
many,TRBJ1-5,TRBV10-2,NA,TGCGCCAGCAGTGACAGTCATAGCAATCAGCCCCAGCATTTT,CASSDSHSNQPQHF
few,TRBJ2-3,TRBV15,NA,TGTGCCACCAGCAGAGGGGCCATAACGGGAGATACGCAGTATTTT,CATSRGAITGDTQYF
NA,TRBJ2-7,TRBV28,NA,TGTGCCAGCAGTTTAAGCAGTTTCCTATACGAGCAGTACTTC,CASSLSSFLYEQYF
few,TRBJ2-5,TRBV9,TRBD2,TGTGCCAGCAGCCAAACTAGCGGTTCTGGGGAGACCCAGTACTTC,CASSQTSGSGETQYF
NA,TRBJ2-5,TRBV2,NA,TGTGCCAGCACCGAGGGGGTGGAAGAGACCCAGTACTTC,CASTEGVEETQYF
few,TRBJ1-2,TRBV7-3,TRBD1,TGTGCCAGCAGCTGGCGCCATGGACAGGGGGCAAGTGGCTACACCTTC,CASSWRHGQGASGYTF
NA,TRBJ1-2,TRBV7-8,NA,TGTGCCAGCGGGCTGAGGGTCTATGGCTACACCTTC,CASGLRVYGYTF